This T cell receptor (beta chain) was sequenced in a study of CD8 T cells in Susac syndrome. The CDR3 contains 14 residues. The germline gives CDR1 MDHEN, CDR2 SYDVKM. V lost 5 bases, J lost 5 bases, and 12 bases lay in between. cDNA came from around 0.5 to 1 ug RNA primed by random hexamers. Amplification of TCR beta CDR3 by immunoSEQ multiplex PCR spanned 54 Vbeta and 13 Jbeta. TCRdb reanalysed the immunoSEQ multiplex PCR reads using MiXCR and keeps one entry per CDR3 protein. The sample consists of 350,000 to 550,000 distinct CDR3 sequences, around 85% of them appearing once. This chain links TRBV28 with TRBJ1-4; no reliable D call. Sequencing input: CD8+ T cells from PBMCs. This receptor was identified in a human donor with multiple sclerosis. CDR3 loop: CASSPRTENEKLFF. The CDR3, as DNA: TGTGCCAGCAGTCCGAGGACCGAAAATGAAAAACTGTTTTTT.